The rows below give T cell receptor beta chains drawn from one sample of a study of CD8 T cells in Susac syndrome. MiXCR was run by TCRdb on the immunoSEQ multiplex PCR reads, yielding one entry per CDR3 protein. The table includes around 170,000 distinct CDR3 sequences, roughly 95% detected once. Sequenced material: CD8+ T cells from PBMCs. The receptors come from a human donor with multiple sclerosis. The conserved cysteine and the conserved F or W are not part of the CDR3 here. Fields, in order: J gene, V gene, D gene, CDR3 protein. D genes are given only for firm matches.

>TRBJ2-3|TRBV11-2|TRBD1
ASSLEVPGQGDTQY
>TRBJ2-1|TRBV5-1|TRBD2
ASSLTSGAGNEQF
>TRBJ2-1|TRBV29-1|TRBD2
SVEDPNAGTNSYNEQF
>TRBJ2-7|TRBV20-1|TRBD1
SARGRRTGAYEQY
>TRBJ2-1|TRBV27|-
ASSPPVGGRSYNEQF
>TRBJ1-1|TRBV20-1|-
SADGQGGTMNTEAF
>TRBJ2-1|TRBV20-1|TRBD2
SVPSGTYNEQF
>TRBJ2-7|TRBV23-1|-
ASSQRDGWQY
>TRBJ1-2|TRBV29-1|TRBD1
SVGARGDRYT
>TRBJ2-5|TRBV12-3/TRBV12-4|-
ASSFVFDQETQY
>TRBJ2-1|TRBV29-1|-
SGNPQGVQF
>TRBJ2-1|TRBV12-3/TRBV12-4|TRBD2
ASSLDQWTSPYNEQF
>TRBJ2-1|TRBV27|-
ASSFGIANEQF
>TRBJ1-1|TRBV27|TRBD1
ASSLSSRGGTEAF
>TRBJ2-1|TRBV4-1|TRBD2
ASSQDVGSGRNNEQF
>TRBJ1-2|TRBV7-9|-
ASSLALATTGPYGYT
>TRBJ2-1|TRBV20-1|-
SALPGLREDNEQF
>TRBJ2-7|TRBV15|-
ATSISTGTNYEQY
>TRBJ1-3|TRBV28|-
ASSLVSSGNTIY
>TRBJ1-5|TRBV27|-
ASSPGDDPSYQPQH
>TRBJ2-7|TRBV7-9|-
ASSLEVPADEQY
>TRBJ2-1|TRBV4-1|TRBD1
ASSQEFAPGQDYYNEQF
>TRBJ2-7|TRBV28|TRBD2
ASSLGIGGKNEQY
>TRBJ2-7|TRBV29-1|-
SVEGERDEQY
>TRBJ1-1|TRBV30|TRBD1
AWSVSSRGQYTEAF
>TRBJ1-2|TRBV29-1|TRBD1
SVKQGARYGYT
>TRBJ1-2|TRBV15|-
ATSVVTKANYGYT